The text below deals with one TCR beta chain. Its antigen is as yet unknown. These data are taken from a study of CXCR3-negative and CXCR3-positive naive CD8 T cells. Points from the study as a whole: Naive CXCR3-positive cells had TRB CDR3s more hydrophobic than those of CXCR3-negative naive cells.

UMI-labeled 5' RACE TRB cDNA libraries were prepared from the cells. From the 5' RACE reads, TCRdb lists one entry per CDR3 protein and no DNA. Its clone listing holds approximately 90,000 distinct CDR3 sequences. Cells classed as naive CD8+ T cells were CD45RO-CCR7+CD27+CD95-. This receptor was taken from a human donor in good health. Some clones in this sample may be carry-over from other donors' samples. Sequenced sample: naive CXCR3+ CD8+ T cells from blood. Subset specified: CD45RO-CCR7+CD27+CD95- naive CD8+ T cells expressing CXCR3 (TNR3+).

This CDR3 is CASSGGTRVGNEQFF. The chain carries TRBV9 and TRBJ2-1. CDR1 is SGDLS, CDR2 YYNGEE, per germline. The CDR3 covers 15 residues.